A selection of T cell receptor beta chains follows, all from one sample in a study of shared clonotypes between healthy human individuals. The method was immunoSEQ multiplex PCR; TCRdb's version includes in-frame clones alone and lacks a portion of them. The sample holds some 2,000,000 clones; approximately 95% are singletons and the top ten take about 1.1%. Source material: naive CD8+ T cells sorted from blood. Every receptor here comes from a man younger than 35 in good health. The CDR3 runs from the conserved cysteine through the conserved F or W. D genes are given only for firm matches. Clone size is not always given. Where it is, it says once, few, many or a class for expanded clones.

clone size | J gene | D gene | V gene | CDR3 protein | CDR3 DNA
- | TRBJ2-5 | - | TRBV7-9 | CASSSPGQETQYF | TGTGCCAGCAGCTCACCGGGCCAAGAGACCCAGTACTTC
- | TRBJ2-7 | TRBD1 | TRBV5-6 | CASSRVGQGAYEQYF | TGTGCCAGCAGCCGTGTGGGACAGGGGGCCTACGAGCAGTACTTC
- | TRBJ2-1 | TRBD1 | TRBV2 | CATLERWDRANNEQFF | TGTGCCACCCTCGAAAGGTGGGACAGGGCGAACAATGAGCAGTTCTTC
- | TRBJ2-3 | - | TRBV15 | CATSRDLADTQYF | TGTGCCACCAGCAGAGATTTGGCAGATACGCAGTATTTT
- | TRBJ2-1 | - | TRBV6-5 | CASSYSESSYNEQFF | TGTGCCAGCAGTTATTCAGAAAGCTCCTACAATGAGCAGTTCTTC
- | TRBJ2-7 | TRBD2 | TRBV9 | CASSVGGSHSYEQYF | TGTGCCAGCAGCGTGGGGGGGTCACACTCCTACGAGCAGTACTTC
- | TRBJ1-2 | - | TRBV7-9 | CASSLPDGSYTF | TGTGCCAGCAGCCTTCCTGACGGTAGCTACACCTTC
- | TRBJ1-1 | - | TRBV28 | CASSLFGGGTEAFF | TGTGCCAGCAGTTTATTCGGGGGTGGCACTGAAGCTTTCTTT
- | TRBJ1-1 | TRBD1 | TRBV6-1 | CASSEAQGLNTEAFF | TGTGCCAGCAGTGAAGCACAGGGGTTGAACACTGAAGCTTTCTTT
- | TRBJ2-3 | - | TRBV6-1 | CASSEGTDTQYF | TGTGCCAGCAGCGAGGGTACAGATACGCAGTATTTT
- | TRBJ2-5 | - | TRBV7-9 | CASSFSGSPKETQYF | TGTGCCAGCAGCTTTTCCGGGAGCCCCAAAGAGACCCAGTACTTC
once | TRBJ1-2 | TRBD1 | TRBV6-5 | CASSSQQDRVVYGYTF | TGTGCCAGCAGTTCCCAACAGGACAGGGTCGTTTATGGCTACACCTTC
- | TRBJ2-1 | TRBD1 | TRBV5-6 | CASSSGYRDRGWDEQFF | TGTGCCAGCAGCTCTGGTTACCGGGACAGGGGTTGGGATGAGCAGTTCTTC
- | TRBJ2-7 | TRBD2 | TRBV7-8 | CASSWLTSGIDYEQYF | TGTGCCAGCAGCTGGTTGACTAGCGGTATCGACTACGAGCAGTACTTC
- | TRBJ2-7 | - | TRBV7-9 | CASSLDGTFNEQYF | TGTGCCAGCAGCTTAGACGGGACATTTAACGAGCAGTACTTC
- | TRBJ2-7 | - | TRBV19 | CASSIPGNSYEQYF | TGTGCCAGTAGTATCCCGGGCAATTCTTACGAGCAGTACTTC
- | TRBJ1-1 | - | TRBV29-1 | CSAAGDTEAFF | TGCAGCGCCGCCGGGGACACTGAAGCTTTCTTT
- | TRBJ2-7 | TRBD1 | TRBV30 | CAWSWDRGYEQYF | TGTGCCTGGAGTTGGGACAGGGGCTACGAGCAGTACTTC
once | TRBJ2-1 | TRBD2 | TRBV10-1 | CASSTGLAGVGEQFF | TGCGCCAGCAGTACTGGACTAGCGGGAGTTGGGGAGCAGTTCTTC
few | TRBJ2-7 | TRBD2 | TRBV10-2 | CASSEDSGAVKYYEQYF | TGCGCCAGCAGTGAAGACAGCGGGGCGGTAAAATACTACGAGCAGTACTTC
- | TRBJ2-3 | - | TRBV6-1 | CASSEAWASLTSTDTQYF | TGTGCCAGCAGTGAAGCTTGGGCTAGCCTAACTAGCACAGATACGCAGTATTTT
- | TRBJ1-5 | TRBD1 | TRBV27 | CASSFDRDSNQPQHF | TGTGCCAGCAGTTTCGACAGGGATAGCAATCAGCCCCAGCATTTT
- | TRBJ2-7 | - | TRBV4-3 | CASSQDEQGREQYF | TGCGCCAGCAGCCAAGATGAGCAGGGAAGGGAGCAGTACTTC